Below are 19 T cell receptor beta chains sequenced from a single sample in a study of STAT5B mutations in CD4+ large granular lymphocyte leukemia. TCRdb's copy holds only in-frame clones and misses some; the assay was immunoSEQ multiplex PCR. The sample includes over 20,000 clones, 81% of them seen just once. Sequencing was done on a sample of CD4+ T cells from blood buffy coats. Every receptor here comes from a human donor in good health.

This clone was seen a single time. This chain uses TRBV28 with TRBJ2-1, with a tentative D call TRBD2 (6 bases). CDR1 is MDHEN, CDR2 SYDVKM, per germline. This CDR3 comprises 14 residues. Between the trimmed V and J ends, which lost 4 bases and 4 bases, there was a span of 11 bases. The CDR3: CASSSGDVYNEQFF. DNA for the CDR3: TGTGCCAGCAGTTCGGGAGATGTGTACAATGAGCAGTTCTTC.

The rearrangement links TRBV30 to TRBJ1-1; D unclear. Per the germline V gene, CDR1 is GTSNPN and CDR2 is SVGIG (reference sequence). V shed 2 bases and J shed 2 bases, with 15 bases lying between them. The CDR3 extends over 15 amino acids. CDR3 residues: CAWSTKGLVNTEAFF. The CDR3 DNA is TGTGCCTGGAGTACGAAGGGTCTGGTAAACACTGAAGCTTTCTTT.

The gene calls are TRBV6-5 and TRBJ1-6; D is unresolved. The CDR3 runs to 12 residues. V gave up 2 bases and J gave up 10 bases, with 6 bases separating them. The germline V gene encodes CDR1 MNHEY and CDR2 SVGAGI. CDR3 residues: CASSYRESPLHF. In DNA, the CDR3 is TGTGCCAGCAGTTACAGGGAATCACCCCTCCACTTT.

The chain carries TRBV6-1 and TRBJ1-6, with D unclear. This CDR3 is built from 13 residues. The V gene lost 5 bases and the J gene lost 9 bases, with 11 bases spanning the gap. Germline CDR1 reads MNHNS; CDR2 reads SASEGT. CDR3 in DNA: TGTGCCAGCAGTCCACCGACGGGTTCACCCCTCCACTTT. This gives the protein CASSPPTGSPLHF.

This rearrangement joins TRBV15 to TRBJ1-2, with a tentative D call TRBD1 (5 bases). This CDR3 is 14 amino acids long. V was trimmed by 0 bases and J by 8 bases, leaving 13 bases between them. CDR1 and CDR2 from the germline V gene are LNHNV and YYDKDF (reference sequence). In DNA form, the CDR3 reads TGTGCCACCAGCAGAGATAGGGACCAGCAAGGCTACACCTTC. As protein: CATSRDRDQQGYTF.

The DNA for the CDR3 is TGTGCCAGCAGGGGTGTCGACACTGAAGCTTTCTTT. Translation gives CASRGVDTEAFF. The chain uses TRBV6-5 and TRBJ1-1, with D unclear. The V gene lost 6 bases and the J gene lost 3 bases, with 8 bases spanning the gap. Germline CDR1 MNHEY, CDR2 SVGAGI. This CDR3 region has 12 residues.

This rearrangement joins TRBV7-2 to TRBJ2-2; perhaps TRBD1 as D (6 bases). The length of the CDR3 is 12 residues. Germline-derived CDR1 and CDR2 are SGHTA and FQGNSA. Trimming shortened V by 6 bases and J by 6 bases, and 8 bases separated the two germline ends. CDR3 sequence reads: CASRGTSGELFF. The CDR3 nucleotides read TGTGCCAGCAGGGGGACATCCGGGGAGCTGTTTTTT.

The chain links TRBV6-5 to TRBJ2-7; the D is unclear. This CDR3 is 14 amino acids long. Per the germline V gene, CDR1 is MNHEY and CDR2 is SVGAGI. V was pared by 0 bases and J by 3 bases, with 9 bases between. CDR3 DNA: TGTGCCAGCAGTTACTCAGGGATCGACTACGAGCAGTACTTC. It encodes CASSYSGIDYEQYF.

The chain links TRBV5-6 to TRBJ2-7, with 10 bases aligning to TRBD1. CDR3 length equals 15 residues. V was clipped by 4 bases and J by 7 bases; unmatched bases: 11. Per the germline V gene, CDR1 is SGHDT and CDR2 is YYEEEE. The CDR3 reads CASSAPGTGAWEQYF. Here the CDR3 DNA reads TGTGCCAGCAGCGCTCCCGGGACAGGGGCTTGGGAGCAGTACTTC.

This sequence joins TRBV7-2 and TRBJ2-3, with 8 bases fitting TRBD1. With 2 bases clipped from V and 5 bases from J, the junction kept 3 bases outside the gene matches. The CDR3 length is 14 residues. The germline V gene has CDR1 SGHTA and CDR2 FQGNSA. CDR3 nucleotides: TGTGCCAGCAGCTTACAGGGGGCTGGAGATACGCAGTATTTT. Encoded protein: CASSLQGAGDTQYF.

This clone appeared once. The chain links TRBV7-9 to TRBJ2-3, with D unclear. In germline, CDR1 is SEHNR, CDR2 FQNEAQ (reference sequence). Between the trimmed V and J ends, which lost 3 bases and 2 bases, there was a span of 0 bases. The CDR3 extends over 11 amino acids. DNA for the CDR3: TGTGCCAGCAGCTTCACAGATACGCAGTATTTT. Residues: CASSFTDTQYF.

The chain couples TRBV15 to TRBJ2-3; 9 bases are a match to TRBD2. V shed 0 bases and J 1 base; nucleotides not matched to a gene: 5. CDR1 and CDR2 (germline): LNHNV, YYDKDF (reference sequence). CDR3 length: 17 residues. In DNA, the CDR3 is TGTGCCACCAGCAGAGATCGGGCTAGCGGGGGCACAGATACGCAGTATTTT. Its translation is CATSRDRASGGTDTQYF. Using reference TRBV15 and TRBJ2-3 for the parts outside the CDR3, the full variable domain is DAMVIQNPRYQVTQFGKPVTLSCSQTLNHNVMYWYQQKSSQAPKLLFHYYDKDFNNEADTPDNFQSRRPNTSFCFLDIRSPGLGDTAMYLCATSRDRASGGTDTQYFGPGTRLTVL.

V gene TRBV5-6 combines with J gene TRBJ1-1, with TRBD1 matching 7 bases. The V gene's germline CDR1 is SGHDT and CDR2 YYEEEE. J lost 1 base, V lost 2 bases, and 5 bases had no gene match. CDR3 length equals 15 residues. CDR3: CASSLTGAKNTEAFF. As DNA, the CDR3 is TGTGCCAGCAGCTTAACAGGGGCGAAGAACACTGAAGCTTTCTTT. Full variable domain (remainder filled in from reference TRBV5-6 and TRBJ1-1): DAGVTQSPTHLIKTRGQQVTLRCSPKSGHDTVSWYQQALGQGPQFIFQYYEEEERQRGNFPDRFSGHQFPNYSSELNVNALLLGDSALYLCASSLTGAKNTEAFFGQGTRLTVV.

This clone was seen a handful of times. V gene TRBV28 combines with J gene TRBJ2-2; D gene uncertain. The CDR3 sequence is 11 residues long. Germline lookup yields CDR1 MDHEN and CDR2 SYDVKM. Trimming left V 8 bases short and J 4 bases short, with 5 bases between. The CDR3 here is CASERTGELFF. The CDR3 bases are TGTGCCAGCGAACGCACCGGGGAGCTGTTTTTT.

The chain is built from TRBV11-3 and TRBJ1-1, with a possible D match to TRBD1 (5 bases). The CDR3 extends over 13 amino acids. Germline CDR1 SGHNT, CDR2 YENEEA. V was trimmed by 6 bases and J by 7 bases, leaving 15 bases between them. The chain's CDR3 is CASSSTGFGEAFF. In DNA, the CDR3 is TGTGCCAGCAGTTCAACAGGTTTTGGTGAAGCTTTCTTT.

CDR3 nucleotides: TGTGCCAGCAGTGAAAATGACAGCCTGTATGGCTACACCTTC. It is translated as CASSENDSLYGYTF. This chain links TRBV6-1 with TRBJ1-2; tentative D call: TRBD1 (5 bases). The CDR3 runs to 14 residues. Germline V gene lookup returns CDR1 MNHNS and CDR2 SASEGT. V was trimmed by 2 bases and J by 5 bases, leaving 12 bases between them.

The chain links TRBV19 to TRBJ1-2; D is undetermined. Trimming removed 5 bases at V and 1 base at J, with 5 bases between. The CDR3 is 12 residues long. Germline CDR1 and CDR2: LNHDA and SQIVND (reference sequence). The CDR3 loop reads CASSYNNYGYTF. For the CDR3, the DNA is TGTGCCAGTAGTTATAATAACTATGGCTACACCTTC.

The rearrangement uses TRBV18 and TRBJ2-1; D is unclear. Trimming removed 0 bases from V and 7 bases from J, with 10 bases in between. The germline CDR1 and CDR2 sequences are KGHSH and LQKENI. The CDR3 spans 14 residues. This CDR3 is CASSPPLGGNEQFF. The DNA for the CDR3 is TGTGCCAGCTCACCACCGTTGGGTGGGAATGAGCAGTTCTTC.

The V and J genes are TRBV6-5 and TRBJ2-3; D possibly corresponds to TRBD1 (6 bases). The germline CDR1 and CDR2 sequences are MNHEY and SVGAGI. Trimming took 8 bases from V and 2 from J, leaving 14 bases between them. The CDR3 contains 14 residues. This chain's CDR3 is CASQKTGDTDTQYF. CDR3 nucleotide sequence: TGTGCCAGCCAAAAGACAGGAGACACAGATACGCAGTATTTT.